Listed below are T cell receptor beta chains from one sample, sequenced in a study of cytomegalovirus exposure and HLA in healthy donors. Produced via immunoSEQ multiplex PCR; TCRdb's table is partial and in-frame only. The sample records some 340,000 clones, roughly nine tenths being singletons. The sequenced sample consisted of PBMCs. Source of these receptors: a woman aged 25-40 years in good health and CMV-seropositive. The conserved cysteine and the conserved F or W are not part of the CDR3 here. Each record gives: J gene, V gene, clone size, CDR3 protein. Rows give clone size only sometimes, using once, few, many, or a class for an expanded clone.

j_gene: TRBJ2-7; v_gene: TRBV27; abundance: .; CDR3aa: ASSSVGGTYEQY
j_gene: TRBJ2-7; v_gene: TRBV9; abundance: .; CDR3aa: ASSVSRDHSSYEQY
j_gene: TRBJ1-1; v_gene: TRBV9; abundance: once; CDR3aa: ASSVALGGAGNTEAF
j_gene: TRBJ1-2; v_gene: TRBV6-4; abundance: .; CDR3aa: ASSHTSDGNYGYT
j_gene: TRBJ1-2; v_gene: TRBV6-5; abundance: .; CDR3aa: ASSPGTGGGYT
j_gene: TRBJ2-7; v_gene: TRBV29-1; abundance: .; CDR3aa: SVEGAGEQY
j_gene: TRBJ1-6; v_gene: TRBV6-5; abundance: .; CDR3aa: ASSYREPNSPLH
j_gene: TRBJ2-3; v_gene: TRBV29-1; abundance: .; CDR3aa: SVVMVGTDTQY
j_gene: TRBJ2-7; v_gene: TRBV7-9; abundance: .; CDR3aa: ASSHGDRWVYEQY
j_gene: TRBJ1-2; v_gene: TRBV5-1; abundance: .; CDR3aa: ASSPGGSSYGYT
j_gene: TRBJ2-3; v_gene: TRBV27; abundance: .; CDR3aa: ASRGQGTDTQY
j_gene: TRBJ2-7; v_gene: TRBV6-6; abundance: .; CDR3aa: ASNRDGPIYEQY
j_gene: TRBJ1-4; v_gene: TRBV2; abundance: once; CDR3aa: ASSQRINGQEPF
j_gene: TRBJ1-1; v_gene: TRBV19; abundance: few; CDR3aa: ASSIKINTEAF
j_gene: TRBJ2-5; v_gene: TRBV4-3; abundance: many; CDR3aa: ASSQAGGGAQETQY
j_gene: TRBJ1-3; v_gene: TRBV28; abundance: once; CDR3aa: ASSWDTYSGNTIY
j_gene: TRBJ2-3; v_gene: TRBV29-1; abundance: .; CDR3aa: SVGVLAGVPTDTQY
j_gene: TRBJ2-7; v_gene: TRBV9; abundance: .; CDR3aa: ASSVPQGPYEQY
j_gene: TRBJ1-5; v_gene: TRBV27; abundance: .; CDR3aa: ASSMDRLQPQH
j_gene: TRBJ1-1; v_gene: TRBV10-3; abundance: .; CDR3aa: ATRIGAGPNTEAF
j_gene: TRBJ1-5; v_gene: TRBV5-7; abundance: .; CDR3aa: ASSFRGPYSNQPQH
j_gene: TRBJ2-7; v_gene: TRBV9; abundance: once; CDR3aa: ASSLADAYEQY
j_gene: TRBJ1-1; v_gene: TRBV7-6; abundance: .; CDR3aa: ASSLIRLGQLMNTEAF
j_gene: TRBJ1-1; v_gene: TRBV7-8; abundance: .; CDR3aa: ASSLVAQPRQNTEAF
j_gene: TRBJ2-3; v_gene: TRBV6-6; abundance: .; CDR3aa: ATGDSEFTDTQY
j_gene: TRBJ1-1; v_gene: TRBV29-1; abundance: few; CDR3aa: SVEDLALEAF
j_gene: TRBJ1-1; v_gene: TRBV18; abundance: .; CDR3aa: ASSPVAGSEAF
j_gene: TRBJ1-1; v_gene: TRBV18; abundance: .; CDR3aa: ASSLDMNTEAF
j_gene: TRBJ1-2; v_gene: TRBV6-1; abundance: .; CDR3aa: ASNQQDRGRRGYT
j_gene: TRBJ2-1; v_gene: TRBV5-1; abundance: .; CDR3aa: ASLRTSGDNEQF
j_gene: TRBJ1-2; v_gene: TRBV6-5; abundance: .; CDR3aa: ASSYSTENYGYT
j_gene: TRBJ2-5; v_gene: TRBV27; abundance: .; CDR3aa: ASSLSWGGTQY
j_gene: TRBJ1-6; v_gene: TRBV25-1; abundance: .; CDR3aa: ASSERSVRTYNSPLH
j_gene: TRBJ1-4; v_gene: TRBV30; abundance: once; CDR3aa: AWSEGTTLGEKLF
j_gene: TRBJ2-7; v_gene: TRBV19; abundance: .; CDR3aa: ASSTTGNWEQY
j_gene: TRBJ2-1; v_gene: TRBV18; abundance: .; CDR3aa: ASSPVLGANEQF